The source of this T cell receptor beta chain is a study of T cells in narcolepsy. Study information: Enrolled donors included narcolepsy type 1 or type 2 patients and healthy controls. Whole-study findings and limits: Same-patient CSF and blood CD4+ T cell clonotypes included HCRT-specific and TRIB2-specific autoreactive ones. Autoreactive clonotypes reportedly recurred in blood of same and different patients, not controls. In some patient and control memory CD4+ samples, autoreactive clones were absent.

Points on this clone: Its antigen is not known.

Measured with immunoSEQ multiplex PCR; TCRdb has only the in-frame clones, and not every one. The data show 27,000 or so clones, about 89% seen once. The trim removed 1 base at V and 8 bases at J, leaving 7 bases unmatched. Germline V CDR1 and CDR2: SGHDT, YYEEEE. The CDR3 extends over 14 amino acids. The TCR originated in a human donor with narcolepsy. V is TRBV5-6 and J is TRBJ1-2; 8 bases match TRBD1. The sample taken for sequencing was CD45RA- memory CD4+ T cells from PBMCs. The CDR3 DNA follows: TGTGCCAGCAGCTTGACAGGGGGAATAGGAGGCTACACCTTC. Protein product: CASSLTGGIGGYTF.